Listed below are T cell receptor beta chains from one sample, sequenced in a study of blood T cell repertoires in COVID-19. Profiling relied on immunoSEQ multiplex PCR, and the TCRdb table lists in-frame clones only, not all of them. The sample carries nearly 100,000 clones, approximately 86% recorded once. Sequencing input: peripheral blood. The receptors come from a man at least 80 years old with acute or convalescent COVID-19. CDR3s include the opening cysteine and the closing phenylalanine or tryptophan. D genes are given only for firm matches. Expanded clones get a size class; other rows say once, few or many, or leave the size out.

V,D,size,J,CDR3,DNA
TRBV5-6,TRBD2,.,TRBJ2-1,CASSLGWGGLADNEQFF,TGTGCCAGCAGCTTGGGGTGGGGAGGACTAGCGGACAATGAGCAGTTCTTC
TRBV3-1/TRBV3-2,TRBD2,.,TRBJ2-3,CASSQALAGRGDTQYF,TGTGCCAGCAGCCAAGCCCTAGCGGGGCGGGGAGATACGCAGTATTTT
TRBV6-2/TRBV6-3,TRBD2,few,TRBJ2-7,CASSNLAGVGEQYF,TGTGCCAGCAGTAACCTAGCGGGAGTAGGGGAGCAGTACTTC
TRBV6-2/TRBV6-3,TRBD1,.,TRBJ1-2,CASSPSQGARYTF,TGTGCCAGCAGCCCTTCACAGGGGGCACGCTACACCTTC
TRBV9,.,.,TRBJ2-1,CASSVAVSGEQFF,TGTGCCAGCAGCGTAGCGGTTTCGGGGGAGCAGTTCTTC
TRBV7-2,.,.,TRBJ2-5,CASSLAGQYQETQYF,TGTGCCAGCAGCTTAGCCGGACAGTACCAAGAGACCCAGTACTTC
TRBV19,.,few,TRBJ1-1,CASKFGNTEAFF,TGTGCCAGCAAGTTCGGGAACACTGAAGCTTTCTTT
TRBV12-3/TRBV12-4,.,.,TRBJ2-2,CASSFQLVGELFF,TGTGCCAGCAGTTTTCAACTGGTCGGGGAGCTGTTTTTT
TRBV6-5,TRBD2,.,TRBJ2-7,CASLSGRGYEQYF,TGTGCCAGCTTGTCAGGGAGGGGATACGAGCAGTACTTC
TRBV28,TRBD2,.,TRBJ2-1,CASSVTSGGYNEQFF,TGTGCCAGCAGTGTAACTAGCGGGGGGTACAATGAGCAGTTCTTC
TRBV11-2,.,.,TRBJ2-1,CASSLVRQGGSNEQFF,TGTGCCAGCAGCTTAGTCCGGCAGGGGGGAAGCAATGAGCAGTTCTTC
TRBV27,.,.,TRBJ2-7,CASIWQACGEQYF,TGTGCCAGCATTTGGCAGGCGTGCGGGGAGCAGTACTTC
TRBV11-3,TRBD2,.,TRBJ2-5,CASSTRLAEQETQYF,TGTGCCAGCAGCACCCGACTAGCGGAACAAGAGACCCAGTACTTC
TRBV6-4,TRBD2,.,TRBJ2-1,CASSGTSGSDEQFF,TGTGCCAGCAGCGGGACTAGCGGGAGTGATGAGCAGTTCTTC
TRBV2,.,few,TRBJ1-2,CASSDRGYGYTF,TGTGCCAGCAGTGACAGGGGCTATGGCTACACCTTC
TRBV30,.,.,TRBJ2-5,CAWRTTSGPFGTQYF,TGTGCCTGGAGAACAACAAGCGGGCCCTTCGGGACCCAGTACTTC
TRBV6-1,TRBD2,.,TRBJ2-1,CASSVILAGDNYYNEQFF,TGTGCCAGCAGTGTCATTCTAGCGGGGGACAACTACTACAATGAGCAGTTCTTC
TRBV10-3,.,.,TRBJ2-2,CAISDLGGGEFTGELFF,TGTGCCATCAGTGATTTAGGGGGCGGGGAGTTCACCGGGGAGCTGTTTTTT
TRBV18,TRBD2,.,TRBJ2-3,CASSPGTSGRGTDTQYF,TGTGCCAGCTCACCGGGGACTAGCGGGAGAGGCACAGATACGCAGTATTTT
TRBV10-3,.,.,TRBJ2-1,CAISESGEDEQFF,TGTGCCATCAGTGAGTCCGGGGAGGATGAGCAGTTCTTC
TRBV6-2/TRBV6-3,TRBD1,.,TRBJ2-3,CASSYRTGDRTDTQYF,TGTGCCAGCAGTTATCGGACAGGGGATCGAACAGATACGCAGTATTTT
TRBV25-1,.,.,TRBJ2-3,CASSDLVTDTQYF,TGTGCCAGCAGTGACCTAGTCACAGATACGCAGTATTTT
TRBV6-1,.,.,TRBJ1-1,CASSEVVNTEAFF,TGTGCCAGCAGTGAAGTCGTCAACACTGAAGCTTTCTTT
TRBV5-5,TRBD1,.,TRBJ2-2,CASSFRDRYTGELFF,TGTGCCAGCAGCTTCCGGGACAGATACACCGGGGAGCTGTTTTTT
TRBV29-1,.,.,TRBJ2-1,CSVVGQGWDNEQFF,TGCAGCGTTGTGGGCCAGGGATGGGACAATGAGCAGTTCTTC